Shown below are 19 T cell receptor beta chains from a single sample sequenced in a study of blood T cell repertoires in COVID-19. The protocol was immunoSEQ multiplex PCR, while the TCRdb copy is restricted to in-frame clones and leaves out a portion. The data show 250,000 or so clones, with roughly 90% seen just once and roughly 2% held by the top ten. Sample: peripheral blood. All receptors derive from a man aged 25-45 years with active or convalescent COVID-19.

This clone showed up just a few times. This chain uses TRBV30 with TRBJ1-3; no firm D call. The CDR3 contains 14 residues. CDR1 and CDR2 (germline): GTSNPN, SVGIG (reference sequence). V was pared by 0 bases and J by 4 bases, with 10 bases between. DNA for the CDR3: TGTGCCTGGAGTGTGGGGAGCAGGGGAAACACCATATATTTT. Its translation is CAWSVGSRGNTIYF.

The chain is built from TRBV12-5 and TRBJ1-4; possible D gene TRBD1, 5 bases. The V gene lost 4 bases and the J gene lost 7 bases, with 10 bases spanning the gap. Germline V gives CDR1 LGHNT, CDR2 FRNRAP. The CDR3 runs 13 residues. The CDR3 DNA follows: TGTGCTAGTGGTTCCTCAGGGCGTGAAAAACTGTTTTTT. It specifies CASGSSGREKLFF.

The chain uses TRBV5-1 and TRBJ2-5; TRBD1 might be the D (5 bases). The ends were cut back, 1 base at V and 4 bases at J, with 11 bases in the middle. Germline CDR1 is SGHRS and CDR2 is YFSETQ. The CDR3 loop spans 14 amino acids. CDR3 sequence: CASSLNTGGETQYF. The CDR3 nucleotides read TGCGCCAGCAGCTTGAATACAGGCGGAGAGACCCAGTACTTC.

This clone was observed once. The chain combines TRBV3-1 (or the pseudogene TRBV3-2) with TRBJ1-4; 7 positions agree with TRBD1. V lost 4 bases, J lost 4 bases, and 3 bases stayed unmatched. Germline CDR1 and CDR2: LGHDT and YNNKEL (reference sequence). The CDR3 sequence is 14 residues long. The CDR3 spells CASSPWDSNEKLFF. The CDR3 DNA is TGTGCCAGCAGCCCCTGGGACAGTAATGAAAAACTGTTTTTT.

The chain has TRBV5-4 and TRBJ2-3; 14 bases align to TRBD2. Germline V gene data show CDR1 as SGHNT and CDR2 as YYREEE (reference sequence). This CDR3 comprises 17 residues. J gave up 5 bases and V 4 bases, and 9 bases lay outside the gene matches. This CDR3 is CASSTARTSGGRDTQYF. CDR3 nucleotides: TGTGCCAGCAGCACCGCCAGGACTAGCGGGGGGAGAGATACGCAGTATTTT.

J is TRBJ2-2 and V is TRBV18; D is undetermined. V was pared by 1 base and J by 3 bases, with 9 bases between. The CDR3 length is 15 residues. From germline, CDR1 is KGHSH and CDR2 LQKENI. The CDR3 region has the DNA TGTGCCAGCTCACCACAGTTAGAGTACACCGGGGAGCTGTTTTTT. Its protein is CASSPQLEYTGELFF.

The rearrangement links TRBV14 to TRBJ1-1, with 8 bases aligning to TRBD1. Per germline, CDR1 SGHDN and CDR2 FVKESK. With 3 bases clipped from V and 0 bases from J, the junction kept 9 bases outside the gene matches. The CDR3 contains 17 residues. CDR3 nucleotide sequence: TGTGCCAGCAGCCAGACGGGGACAGGTACAGTGAACACTGAAGCTTTCTTT. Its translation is CASSQTGTGTVNTEAFF.

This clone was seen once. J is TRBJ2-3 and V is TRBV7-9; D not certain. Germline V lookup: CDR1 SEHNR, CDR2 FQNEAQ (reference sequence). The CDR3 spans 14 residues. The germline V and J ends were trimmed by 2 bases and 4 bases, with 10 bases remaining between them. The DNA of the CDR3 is TGTGCCAGCAGCTTAACCAGCGATGCAGATACGCAGTATTTT. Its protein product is CASSLTSDADTQYF.

The CDR3 here is CASSSPLRTQYF. The CDR3 region has the DNA TGTGCCAGCAGTTCACCACTCCGAACGCAGTATTTT. The V call is TRBV12-3 or TRBV12-4, the J call TRBJ2-3; no firm D call. The CDR3 sequence is 12 residues long. The V gene lost 4 bases and the J gene lost 9 bases, with 11 bases spanning the gap.

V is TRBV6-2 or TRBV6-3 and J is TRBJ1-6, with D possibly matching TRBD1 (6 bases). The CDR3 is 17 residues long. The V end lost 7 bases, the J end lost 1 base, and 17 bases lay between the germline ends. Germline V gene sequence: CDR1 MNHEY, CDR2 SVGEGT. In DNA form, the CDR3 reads TGTGCCAGCACCCCCGGGACAAGAAGTTCCTATAATTCACCCCTCCACTTT. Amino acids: CASTPGTRSSYNSPLHF.

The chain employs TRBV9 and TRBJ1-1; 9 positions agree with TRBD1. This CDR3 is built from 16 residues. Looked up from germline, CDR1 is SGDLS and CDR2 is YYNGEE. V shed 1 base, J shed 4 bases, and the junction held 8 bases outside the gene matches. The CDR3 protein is CASSVTEQGARTEAFF. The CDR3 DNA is TGTGCCAGCAGCGTAACCGAACAGGGGGCGCGCACTGAAGCTTTCTTT.

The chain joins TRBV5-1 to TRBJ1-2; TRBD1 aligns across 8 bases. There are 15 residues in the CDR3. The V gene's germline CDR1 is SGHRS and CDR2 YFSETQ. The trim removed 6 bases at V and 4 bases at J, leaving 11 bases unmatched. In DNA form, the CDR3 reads TGCGCCAGCAACCCCGGGACAGGATTGGGCTATGGCTACACCTTC. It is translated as CASNPGTGLGYGYTF.

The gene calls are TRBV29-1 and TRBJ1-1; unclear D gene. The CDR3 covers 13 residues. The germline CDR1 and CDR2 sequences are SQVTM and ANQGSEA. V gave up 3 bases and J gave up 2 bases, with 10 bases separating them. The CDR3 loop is CSVDGQYNTEAFF. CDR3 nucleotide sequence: TGCAGCGTTGATGGGCAGTACAACACTGAAGCTTTCTTT.

The CDR3 sequence is CASSQLIGQGEAFF. DNA of the CDR3: TGTGCCAGCAGCCAACTTATTGGACAGGGTGAAGCTTTCTTT. This sequence joins TRBV4-2 and TRBJ1-1; TRBD1 matches 8 bases. CDR1 and CDR2 (germline): LGHNA, YNFKEQ. This CDR3 contains 14 residues. The trim removed 2 bases at V and 7 bases at J, leaving 6 bases unmatched.

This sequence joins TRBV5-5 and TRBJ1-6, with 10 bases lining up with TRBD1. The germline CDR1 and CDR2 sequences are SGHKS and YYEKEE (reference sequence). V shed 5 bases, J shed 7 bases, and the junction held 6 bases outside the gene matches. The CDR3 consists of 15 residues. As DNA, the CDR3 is TGTGCCAGCAGTCCCGGGACAGGGGTAAATTCACCCCTCCACTTT. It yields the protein CASSPGTGVNSPLHF.

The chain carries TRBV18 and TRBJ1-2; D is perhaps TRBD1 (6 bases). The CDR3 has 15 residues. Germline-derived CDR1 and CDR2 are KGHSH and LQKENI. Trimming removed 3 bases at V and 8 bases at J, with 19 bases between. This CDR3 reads CASSPTDRPYGGYTF. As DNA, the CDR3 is TGTGCCAGCTCACCGACGGACAGACCTTATGGAGGCTACACCTTC.

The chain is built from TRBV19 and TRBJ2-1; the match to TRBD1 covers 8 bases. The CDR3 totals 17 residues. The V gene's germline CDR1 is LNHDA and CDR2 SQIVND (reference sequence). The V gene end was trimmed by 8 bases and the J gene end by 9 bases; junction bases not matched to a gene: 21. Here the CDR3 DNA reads TGTGCCAGTGAGCAGACAGGGGTCGGAGTTAAGCGTACTGAGCAGTTCTTC. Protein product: CASEQTGVGVKRTEQFF.

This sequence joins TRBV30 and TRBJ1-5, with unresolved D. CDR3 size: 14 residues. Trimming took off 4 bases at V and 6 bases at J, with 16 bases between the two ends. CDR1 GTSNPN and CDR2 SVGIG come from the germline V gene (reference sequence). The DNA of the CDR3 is TGTGCCTGGAATAAGGGAGGGAGAAGTCAGCCCCAGCATTTT. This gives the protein CAWNKGGRSQPQHF.

CDR3 nucleotide sequence: TGTGCCAGCAGCTTTTGGCGACAGCGATACTCTGGAAACACCATATATTTT. This encodes CASSFWRQRYSGNTIYF. The chain employs TRBV5-6 and TRBJ1-3; a possible D gene is TRBD1 (5 bases). V was shortened by 2 bases and J by 0 bases, with 15 bases between the two germline ends. The CDR3 totals 17 residues. The V gene's germline CDR1 is SGHDT and CDR2 YYEEEE.